This T cell receptor beta chain derives from a study of blood T cell repertoires in COVID-19. Across the study: Researchers got acute and convalescent COVID-19 samples from the United States, Italy and Spain. The analysed material was cDNA or gDNA that came from T cells, B-cell-depleted T cells, or PBMCs.

Source study methods: Cell counts per sample came from amplifying reference gene primers. Some clones are missing from TCRdb's copy, which holds only in-frame ones; the method was immunoSEQ multiplex PCR. The DNA gave D and trimming, while V, J and clone size come from that table. The sample shows 150,000 to 200,000 clones, about 88% of them seen only once. The junction had 12 bases not matched to a gene; V was cut back by 8 bases and J by 6 bases. There are 14 residues in the CDR3. Per germline, CDR1 SQVTM and CDR2 ANQGSEA. The chain links TRBV29-1 to TRBJ2-1, with 8 bases aligning to TRBD1. The TCR comes from a woman aged 80 or older in a cohort sampled during active or convalescent COVID-19. Sequenced: peripheral blood. The CDR3 loop is CSSRGPGQVNEQFF. The CDR3 DNA reads as TGCAGCTCCCGGGGTCCGGGACAGGTCAATGAGCAGTTCTTC.